One and the same sample provided the 18 T cell receptor beta chains below, sequenced in a study of CD8 T cells in Susac syndrome. Random hexamers were used to reverse transcribe an amount of about 0.45 to 1 ug RNA. Using its own MiXCR run on the immunoSEQ multiplex PCR reads, TCRdb lists one record per CDR3 protein. The sample carries hundreds of thousands of distinct CDR3 sequences, roughly 95% recorded once. The specimen sequenced was CD4+ T cells from PBMCs. These receptors originate from a human donor with Susac syndrome.

The chain couples TRBV15 to TRBJ1-5; 7 bases map to TRBD1. This CDR3 has 15 amino acids. After removal of 3 bases from V and 4 bases from J, the junction contained 6 bases not matched to a gene. Germline-derived CDR1 and CDR2 are LNHNV and YYDKDF (reference sequence). The CDR3: CATSRRDSDNQPQHF. The DNA for the CDR3 is TGTGCCACCAGCAGGAGGGACAGTGATAATCAGCCCCAGCATTTT.

This rearrangement joins TRBV7-3 to TRBJ1-2; 11 nucleotides agree with TRBD1. The CDR3 is 16 residues long. CDR1 is SGHTA, CDR2 FQGTGA, per germline. V shed 6 bases and J 7 bases; nucleotides not matched to a gene: 13. DNA for the CDR3: TGTGCCAGCAGTCGGTTACCGGGACAGGGGGTGAGTGGCTACACCTTC. Its translation is CASSRLPGQGVSGYTF.

The rearrangement joins TRBV12-3 or TRBV12-4 to TRBJ2-7, with 11 bases lining up with TRBD2. V shed 5 bases and J 6 bases; nucleotides not matched to a gene: 6. This CDR3 is built from 14 residues. CDR3 in DNA: TGTGCCAGCAGTCTAATAGCGGGAGGGGCCGAGCAGTACTTC. Protein sequence: CASSLIAGGAEQYF.

The chain is built from TRBV24-1 and TRBJ1-2; tentative D call: TRBD1 (6 bases). The germline V and J ends were trimmed by 7 bases and 6 bases, with 11 bases remaining between them. The CDR3 runs to 12 residues. Germline CDR1 reads KGHDR; CDR2 reads SFDVKD. This CDR3 is CATSVAGDGYTF. Written as DNA, the CDR3 is TGTGCCACCAGCGTCGCAGGGGATGGCTACACCTTC.

The chain employs TRBV5-4 and TRBJ2-5; tentatively, D is TRBD2 (5 bases). The ends were cut back, 7 bases at V and 2 bases at J, with 18 bases in the middle. Germline V lookup: CDR1 SGHNT, CDR2 YYREEE (reference sequence). The CDR3 runs 15 residues. The CDR3: CASSTVGGLQETQYF. The CDR3 bases are TGTGCCAGCTCTACGGTTGGAGGTCTACAAGAGACCCAGTACTTC.

The chain joins TRBV29-1 to TRBJ1-5, with unresolved D. Germline assignment: CDR1 SQVTM and CDR2 ANQGSEA. The CDR3 runs 11 residues. V lost 4 bases to trimming and J lost 5 bases, with 6 bases between them. CDR3 coding DNA: TGCAGCGTTGCCGGTGATCAGCCCCAGCATTTT. Translated: CSVAGDQPQHF.

This clonotype is a singleton in its sample. The chain uses TRBV2 and TRBJ2-1; no reliable D call. V dropped 4 bases and J dropped 0 bases, with 10 bases sitting between them. CDR3 length: 15 amino acids. The germline V gene has CDR1 SNHLY and CDR2 FYNNEI. DNA for the CDR3: TGTGCCAGCAGTGGTCTGGAGAGCTCCTACAATGAGCAGTTCTTC. Translating gives CASSGLESSYNEQFF.

This chain links TRBV11-2 with TRBJ2-3; 7 positions match TRBD1. CDR3 length equals 13 residues. CDR1 SGHAT and CDR2 FQNNGV come from the germline V gene. Trimming removed 8 bases from V and 6 bases from J; junction bases left unmatched: 8. CDR3 residues: CASAYRGADTQYF. CDR3 nucleotide sequence: TGTGCCAGCGCATACAGGGGAGCGGATACGCAGTATTTT. Based on the CDR3 plus reference TRBV11-2 and TRBJ2-3, the full variable domain is EAGVAQSPRYKIIEKRQSVAFWCNPISGHATLYWYQQILGQGPKLLIQFQNNGVVDDSQLPKDRFSAERLKGVDSTLKIQPAKLEDSAVYLCASAYRGADTQYFGPGTRLTVL.

This chain links TRBV21-1 with TRBJ2-1. TRBV21-1 is described as a pseudogene. CDR3 size: 16 residues. The CDR3 sequence: CASGPGYPDPLYEQFF. For the CDR3, the DNA is TGTGCCAGCGGCCCTGGGTACCCAGACCCTTTATATGAGCAGTTCTTC.

Only one count was recorded for this clonotype. This chain links TRBV29-1 with TRBJ1-5; 8 nucleotides match TRBD1. Germline CDR1 and CDR2: SQVTM and ANQGSEA. The trim removed 6 bases at V and 14 bases at J, leaving 15 bases unmatched. The CDR3 totals 13 residues. This CDR3 is CSVRQGKNVAEHF. The CDR3 DNA is TGCAGCGTGAGACAGGGGAAAAACGTGGCAGAGCATTTT. Full variable domain (outside the CDR3, taken from reference TRBV29-1 and TRBJ1-5): SAVISQKPSRDICQRGTSLTIQCQVDSQVTMMFWYRQQPGQSLTLIATANQGSEATYESGFVIDKFPISRPNLTFSTLTVSNMSPEDSSIYLCSVRQGKNVAEHFGDGTRLSIL.

The DNA of the CDR3 is TGTGCCAGCTCACCACGGGCAGAGAGCTATGGCTACACCTTC. It encodes CASSPRAESYGYTF. The chain carries TRBV18 and TRBJ1-2, with D uncertain. With 1 base removed from V and 4 bases from J, the gap between germline ends came to 10 bases. This CDR3 is built from 14 residues. Looked up from germline, CDR1 is KGHSH and CDR2 is LQKENI.

V and J are TRBV12-3 or TRBV12-4 and TRBJ2-5, with a possible D match to TRBD2 (6 bases). The ends were cut back, 4 bases at V and 7 bases at J, with 16 bases in the middle. The CDR3 is 14 amino acids. CDR3 sequence (DNA): TGTGCCAGCAGTTATCTGGAGCGGAGGGGGACCCAGTACTTC. Protein product: CASSYLERRGTQYF.

The gene calls are TRBV6-2 or TRBV6-3 and TRBJ2-5; no reliable D call. The CDR3 runs to 12 residues. Germline V CDR1 and CDR2: MNHEY, SVGEGT. V lost 5 bases and J lost 5, with 9 bases in between. CDR3 in DNA: TGTGCCAGCAGTAGACGACGGGAGACCCAGTACTTC. Protein sequence: CASSRRRETQYF.

The chain joins TRBV12-3 or TRBV12-4 to TRBJ2-5, with D uncertain. The germline V and J ends were trimmed by 3 bases and 5 bases, with 10 bases remaining between them. This CDR3 comprises 13 residues. The CDR3: CASSFGELETQYF. The CDR3 coding sequence is TGTGCCAGCAGTTTCGGTGAATTGGAGACCCAGTACTTC.

The genes are TRBV3-1 and TRBJ2-7; D perhaps matches TRBD1 (6 bases). The CDR3 runs to 14 residues. The V and J ends lost 6 bases and 1 base respectively, with 13 bases between them. The germline gives CDR1 LGHDT, CDR2 YNNKEL (reference sequence). The CDR3 here is CASSQTQGSYEQYF. The CDR3 DNA is TGTGCCAGCAGTCAAACACAGGGTTCCTACGAGCAGTACTTC.

V and J are TRBV29-1 and TRBJ2-7; possible D gene TRBD1, 6 bases. Germline loops: CDR1 SQVTM, CDR2 ANQGSEA. The CDR3 contains 12 residues. V was pared by 7 bases and J by 3 bases, with 13 bases between. The DNA for the CDR3 is TGCAGCGCAGGGGTCCCTTTCTACGAGCAGTACTTC. Translating it yields CSAGVPFYEQYF.

V is TRBV20-1 and J is TRBJ2-5; D may be TRBD1 (5 bases). Looked up from germline, CDR1 is DFQATT and CDR2 is SNEGSKA (reference sequence). The V end was cut by 2 bases, the J end by 5 bases, with 12 bases between. CDR3 size: 13 residues. The CDR3 DNA sequence: TGCAGTGCTAGAAAAGGGGCAAGTGAGACCCAGTACTTC. Protein sequence: CSARKGASETQYF.

J is TRBJ1-2 and V is TRBV12-3 or TRBV12-4; D perhaps matches TRBD1 (6 bases). V lost 2 bases and J lost 7, with 11 bases in between. CDR3 length equals 13 residues. CDR3: CASSLKGGTGYTF. The CDR3, as DNA: TGTGCCAGCAGTTTAAAAGGGGGAACTGGCTACACCTTC.